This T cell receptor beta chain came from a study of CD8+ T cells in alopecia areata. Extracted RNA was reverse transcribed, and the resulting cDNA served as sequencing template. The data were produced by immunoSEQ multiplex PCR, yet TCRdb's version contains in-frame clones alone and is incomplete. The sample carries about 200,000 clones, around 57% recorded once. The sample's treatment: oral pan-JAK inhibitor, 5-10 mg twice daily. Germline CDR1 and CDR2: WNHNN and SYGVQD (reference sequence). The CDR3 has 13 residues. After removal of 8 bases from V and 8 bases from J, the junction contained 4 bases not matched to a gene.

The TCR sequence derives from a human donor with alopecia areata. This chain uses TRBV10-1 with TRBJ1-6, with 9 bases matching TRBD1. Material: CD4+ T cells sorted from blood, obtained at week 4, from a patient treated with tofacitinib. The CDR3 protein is CASSRDRDSPLHF. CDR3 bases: TGCGCCAGCTCCCGGGACAGGGATTCACCCCTCCACTTT.